What follows is one T cell receptor beta chain and its context. The antigen remains undetermined. The record originates from a study of OX40 agonist ivuxolimab in advanced cancers. Study summary: Ivuxolimab, an agonistic anti-OX40 (CD134) antibody, was given to patients. Three patients, one with hepatocellular carcinoma and two with cutaneous melanoma, responded partially. General observations from the study: The authors also found low normalized T-cell clonal expansion in some nonresponders.

The CDR3 is made up of 19 amino acids. CDR1 and CDR2 (germline): MDHEN, SYDVKM. J gave up 6 bases and V 0 bases, and 12 bases lay outside the gene matches. Sequencing was performed with immunoSEQ multiplex PCR; in TCRdb, only in-frame clones are kept and a portion is missing. The repertoire has some 30,000 clones, about 89% of them found once; the top ten carry more than 4.5%. The TCR comes from an adult with an advanced solid tumor such as melanoma, head and neck, liver or kidney cancer. The chain uses TRBV28 and TRBJ2-3, with 13 bases that match TRBD2. This sample comprised CD4+ or CD8+ T cells sorted from blood, obtained in a trial of the OX40 agonist ivuxolimab. The CDR3 loop reads CASSLWATGTSGAPDTQYF. CDR3 in DNA: TGTGCCAGCAGTTTATGGGCAACCGGGACTAGCGGGGCCCCGGATACGCAGTATTTT. Based on the CDR3 plus reference TRBV28 and TRBJ2-3, the full variable domain is DVKVTQSSRYLVKRTGEKVFLECVQDMDHENMFWYRQDPGLGLRLIYFSYDVKMKEKGDIPEGYSVSREKKERFSLILESASTNQTSMYLCASSLWATGTSGAPDTQYFGPGTRLTVL.